Below, one T cell receptor beta chain is given with its context. After extraction with the RNeasy kit, about 0.45 to 1 ug of the RNA was reverse transcribed using random hexamers. TCRdb called the immunoSEQ multiplex PCR reads again in MiXCR, with one record for every CDR3 protein. The data hold approximately 220,000 distinct CDR3 sequences, with around 90% observed a single time. This entry is derived from a study of CD8 T cells in Susac syndrome. Material: CD8+ T cells from PBMCs. The sequence was collected from a human donor with multiple sclerosis.

CDR3 loop: CASRLGGGKRELFF. The CDR3 DNA is TGTGCCAGCAGACTCGGCGGGGGGAAGAGGGAGCTGTTTTTT. The gene calls are TRBV2 and TRBJ2-2; 8 positions match TRBD2. Germline trimming cut 6 bases from V and 9 bases from J; bases unmatched to any gene: 9. Germline V gene sequence: CDR1 SNHLY, CDR2 FYNNEI. The CDR3 spans 14 residues.